The clone carrying this TCR beta chain was detected a few times. TCRdb reprocessed the 5' RACE reads with MiXCR, giving one entry per CDR3 protein. Seen here are some 270,000 distinct CDR3 sequences, around 8% observed once, and the top ten hold 3%. This CDR3 region has 14 residues. V was shortened by 2 bases and J by 4 bases, with 12 bases between the two germline ends. Germline CDR1 is SGHKS and CDR2 is YYEKEE (reference sequence). The sample belongs to a study of identical twins. These data were also reused for a study on yellow fever vaccine responses in identical twins.

The sequencing input was CD8+ T cells sorted from blood. The TCR sequence derives from a woman younger than 30 in good health. This chain connects TRBV5-5 to TRBJ2-5, with D perhaps given as TRBD1 or TRBD2 (6 bases each). The CDR3 nucleotides are TGTGCCAGCAGCTTTTCCCCGGGGGCAGAGACCCAGTACTTC. Encoded protein: CASSFSPGAETQYF.